The rows below give T cell receptor beta chains drawn from one sample of a study of shared clonotypes between healthy human individuals. Produced via immunoSEQ multiplex PCR; TCRdb's table is partial and in-frame only. This table holds 2 million to 3 million clones, 93% found once. The sequencing sample was made of naive CD4+ T cells from PBMCs. These receptors originate from a young man in good health. Some clones in this sample may be carry-over from other donors' samples. CDR3s include the opening cysteine and the closing phenylalanine or tryptophan. The D gene is left open where the match is weak. Expanded clones are given a class, and other clones once, few, many or no size at all.

d_gene: TRBD1
v_gene: TRBV19
abundance: NA
j_gene: TRBJ2-7
CDR3aa: CASMSPRTGNNYEQYF
CDR3nt: TGTGCCAGTATGAGTCCCCGGACAGGGAATAACTACGAGCAGTACTTC

d_gene: NA
v_gene: TRBV9
abundance: NA
j_gene: TRBJ1-3
CDR3aa: CASSVGGGGSGNTIYF
CDR3nt: TGTGCCAGCAGCGTAGGGGGAGGAGGTTCTGGAAACACCATATATTTT

d_gene: NA
v_gene: TRBV2
abundance: NA
j_gene: TRBJ1-4
CDR3aa: CASHDRPEKLFF
CDR3nt: TGTGCCAGCCACGACAGACCTGAAAAACTGTTTTTT

d_gene: NA
v_gene: TRBV5-1
abundance: NA
j_gene: TRBJ2-6
CDR3aa: CASSLDPMSGANVLTF
CDR3nt: TGCGCCAGCAGCTTGGACCCGATGTCTGGGGCCAACGTCCTGACTTTC

d_gene: NA
v_gene: TRBV6-6
abundance: NA
j_gene: TRBJ1-2
CDR3aa: CASSYWTVYGYTF
CDR3nt: TGTGCCAGCAGTTACTGGACAGTCTATGGCTACACCTTC

d_gene: NA
v_gene: TRBV10-1
abundance: once
j_gene: TRBJ2-3
CDR3aa: CPQLLARRDTQYF
CDR3nt: TGCCCTCAGTTGCTAGCGCGGCGGGATACGCAGTATTTT

d_gene: NA
v_gene: TRBV19
abundance: NA
j_gene: TRBJ1-5
CDR3aa: CASTPFYSNQPQHF
CDR3nt: TGTGCCAGTACCCCGTTCTATAGCAATCAGCCCCAGCATTTT

d_gene: NA
v_gene: TRBV7-3
abundance: NA
j_gene: TRBJ2-3
CDR3aa: CASSLRGATDTQYF
CDR3nt: TGTGCCAGCAGCTTAAGGGGGGCGACAGATACGCAGTATTTT

d_gene: TRBD1
v_gene: TRBV9
abundance: NA
j_gene: TRBJ1-2
CDR3aa: CASSLYRGRYGYTF
CDR3nt: TGTGCCAGCAGCCTTTACAGGGGGAGGTATGGCTACACCTTC

d_gene: NA
v_gene: TRBV28
abundance: NA
j_gene: TRBJ1-1
CDR3aa: CASSTSTGTEAFF
CDR3nt: TGTGCCAGCAGTACCTCGACCGGGACTGAAGCTTTCTTT

d_gene: NA
v_gene: TRBV6-1
abundance: NA
j_gene: TRBJ1-2
CDR3aa: CASSELGGAYGYTF
CDR3nt: TGTGCCAGCAGTGAATTAGGGGGGGCCTATGGCTACACCTTC

d_gene: TRBD2
v_gene: TRBV11-3
abundance: NA
j_gene: TRBJ2-1
CDR3aa: CASSLGSGRANEQFF
CDR3nt: TGTGCCAGCAGCTTAGGTAGCGGGAGGGCCAATGAGCAGTTCTTC

d_gene: TRBD1
v_gene: TRBV6-1
abundance: NA
j_gene: TRBJ1-5
CDR3aa: CASSRQGSNQPQHF
CDR3nt: TGTGCCAGCAGTAGACAGGGTAGCAATCAGCCCCAGCATTTT

d_gene: NA
v_gene: TRBV7-3
abundance: NA
j_gene: TRBJ2-3
CDR3aa: CASSQGYGVNTQYF
CDR3nt: TGTGCCAGCAGTCAGGGGTACGGGGTTAATACGCAGTATTTT

d_gene: NA
v_gene: TRBV6-1
abundance: NA
j_gene: TRBJ2-3
CDR3aa: CASSEAPRGTQYF
CDR3nt: TGTGCCAGCAGTGAAGCGCCCCGCGGTACGCAGTATTTT

d_gene: NA
v_gene: TRBV6-6
abundance: NA
j_gene: TRBJ1-5
CDR3aa: CASSPEFGSNQPQHF
CDR3nt: TGTGCCAGCAGTCCGGAGTTCGGCAGCAATCAGCCCCAGCATTTT

d_gene: NA
v_gene: TRBV29-1
abundance: few
j_gene: TRBJ1-1
CDR3aa: CSVGYTEAFF
CDR3nt: TGCAGCGTCGGTTACACTGAAGCTTTCTTT

d_gene: TRBD2
v_gene: TRBV28
abundance: NA
j_gene: TRBJ2-1
CDR3aa: CASNLAGSSYNEQFF
CDR3nt: TGTGCCAGCAACCTAGCGGGAAGCTCCTACAATGAGCAGTTCTTC

d_gene: TRBD1
v_gene: TRBV29-1
abundance: NA
j_gene: TRBJ2-3
CDR3aa: CSVLTGGGTDTQYF
CDR3nt: TGCAGCGTATTGACAGGGGGAGGGACAGATACGCAGTATTTT

d_gene: TRBD1
v_gene: TRBV28
abundance: NA
j_gene: TRBJ1-2
CDR3aa: CASSSMTGGLYGYTF
CDR3nt: TGTGCCAGCAGTTCGATGACAGGGGGCCTGTATGGCTACACCTTC

d_gene: NA
v_gene: TRBV2
abundance: NA
j_gene: TRBJ1-6
CDR3aa: CASIPERGGNSPLHF
CDR3nt: TGTGCCAGCATCCCCGAGCGGGGGGGCAATTCACCCCTCCACTTT

d_gene: NA
v_gene: TRBV5-4
abundance: NA
j_gene: TRBJ2-1
CDR3aa: CASSHVRDNEQFF
CDR3nt: TGTGCCAGCAGCCATGTCCGGGACAATGAGCAGTTCTTC

d_gene: NA
v_gene: TRBV4-2
abundance: NA
j_gene: TRBJ2-1
CDR3aa: CASSQRTSGTYNEQFF
CDR3nt: TGTGCCAGCAGCCAACGTACGAGCGGAACCTACAATGAGCAGTTCTTC

d_gene: NA
v_gene: TRBV5-5
abundance: NA
j_gene: TRBJ2-3
CDR3aa: CASSLWRDTQYF
CDR3nt: TGTGCCAGCAGCTTATGGCGGGATACGCAGTATTTT

d_gene: NA
v_gene: TRBV7-7
abundance: NA
j_gene: TRBJ2-5
CDR3aa: CASSSSGSEAQYF
CDR3nt: TGTGCCAGCAGCTCGTCAGGGTCGGAGGCCCAGTACTTC

d_gene: TRBD2
v_gene: TRBV28
abundance: once
j_gene: TRBJ2-1
CDR3aa: CASTTTGLGPGEQFF
CDR3nt: TGTGCCAGCACCACAACGGGACTAGGGCCGGGTGAGCAGTTCTTC

d_gene: NA
v_gene: TRBV4-1
abundance: NA
j_gene: TRBJ1-3
CDR3aa: CASSQDSSGNTIYF
CDR3nt: TGCGCCAGCAGCCAGGACTCCTCTGGAAACACCATATATTTT

d_gene: NA
v_gene: TRBV6-5
abundance: NA
j_gene: TRBJ2-5
CDR3aa: CASSFAGSQETQYF
CDR3nt: TGTGCCAGCAGTTTTGCCGGGAGCCAAGAGACCCAGTACTTC

d_gene: TRBD2
v_gene: TRBV11-2
abundance: NA
j_gene: TRBJ2-5
CDR3aa: CASSSLAGGVETQYF
CDR3nt: TGTGCCAGCAGCTCACTAGCGGGAGGGGTAGAGACCCAGTACTTC

d_gene: NA
v_gene: TRBV4-1
abundance: NA
j_gene: TRBJ2-3
CDR3aa: CASSHPFSAGLDTQYF
CDR3nt: TGCGCCAGCAGCCACCCATTTTCGGCGGGGTTAGATACGCAGTATTTT

d_gene: NA
v_gene: TRBV18
abundance: NA
j_gene: TRBJ2-5
CDR3aa: CASSPGIQETQYF
CDR3nt: TGTGCCAGCTCACCCGGGATTCAAGAGACCCAGTACTTC

d_gene: NA
v_gene: TRBV18
abundance: NA
j_gene: TRBJ2-7
CDR3aa: CASSPAQIYEQYF
CDR3nt: TGTGCCAGCTCACCAGCACAAATCTACGAGCAGTACTTC

d_gene: NA
v_gene: TRBV11-3
abundance: NA
j_gene: TRBJ2-3
CDR3aa: CASSLRGTDTQYF
CDR3nt: TGTGCCAGCAGCTTGAGAGGTACAGATACGCAGTATTTT

d_gene: TRBD1
v_gene: TRBV19
abundance: NA
j_gene: TRBJ2-5
CDR3aa: CASSNFPRQGQETQYF
CDR3nt: TGTGCCAGTAGTAATTTTCCGAGACAGGGGCAAGAGACCCAGTACTTC

d_gene: TRBD1
v_gene: TRBV5-6
abundance: once
j_gene: TRBJ2-5
CDR3aa: CASSVTGGSGETQYF
CDR3nt: TGTGCCAGCAGCGTGACAGGGGGCTCAGGAGAGACCCAGTACTTC

d_gene: NA
v_gene: TRBV30
abundance: NA
j_gene: TRBJ2-7
CDR3aa: CAWSVGLLAYEQYF
CDR3nt: TGTGCCTGGAGTGTAGGTCTGCTAGCCTACGAGCAGTACTTC

d_gene: NA
v_gene: TRBV10-2
abundance: NA
j_gene: TRBJ2-7
CDR3aa: CASSPGIDVIKYF
CDR3nt: TGCGCCAGCAGTCCAGGGATCGACGTCATTAAGTACTTC

d_gene: NA
v_gene: TRBV5-1
abundance: NA
j_gene: TRBJ1-5
CDR3aa: CASSLESPAIQPQHF
CDR3nt: TGCGCCAGCAGCTTGGAGAGCCCGGCGATACAGCCCCAGCATTTT

d_gene: NA
v_gene: TRBV5-1
abundance: NA
j_gene: TRBJ2-5
CDR3aa: CASSLLGEETQYF
CDR3nt: TGCGCCAGCAGCTTACTAGGCGAGGAGACCCAGTACTTC

d_gene: NA
v_gene: TRBV2
abundance: once
j_gene: TRBJ1-5
CDR3aa: CASSEWVDRPQHF
CDR3nt: TGTGCCAGCAGTGAATGGGTGGACAGGCCCCAGCATTTT

d_gene: NA
v_gene: TRBV5-1
abundance: once
j_gene: TRBJ1-2
CDR3aa: CASSTFSRGSYGYTF
CDR3nt: TGCGCCAGCAGCACCTTTAGCCGGGGAAGCTATGGCTACACCTTC

d_gene: TRBD2
v_gene: TRBV11-2
abundance: NA
j_gene: TRBJ2-7
CDR3aa: CASSLGLAGRDEQYF
CDR3nt: TGTGCCAGCAGCTTAGGGCTAGCGGGAAGGGACGAGCAGTACTTC

d_gene: NA
v_gene: TRBV28
abundance: NA
j_gene: TRBJ2-4
CDR3aa: CASSLQRISKNIQYF
CDR3nt: TGTGCCAGCAGTTTACAGCGGATTTCCAAAAACATTCAGTACTTC